Detailed here is one T cell receptor beta chain. This entry comes from a study of spatial heterogeneity in lung cancer. Study as a whole: Each unique TCR and UMI combination was seen more than ten times on average in raw reads.

TCRdb used MiXCR to reprocess the 5' RACE reads, holding one entry per CDR3 protein. The sample holds 82,000 or so distinct CDR3 sequences, roughly an eighth seen once. CDR1 is SGHVS and CDR2 is FQNEAQ in the germline V gene. V was clipped by 1 base and J by 1 base, with 5 bases between them. The CDR3 extends over 14 amino acids. Time point in this sample: sample taken at primary tumor resection. Unsorted samples of tumor, nontumor lung or frozen PBMC had their whole RNA sequenced. The chain uses TRBV7-8 and TRBJ1-3, with D hard to call. The material sequenced was PBMCs, taken at surgery. The clonotype was recovered from a male donor with early-stage non-small cell lung cancer. The CDR3 spells CASSLGTSGNTIYF. DNA of the CDR3: TGTGCCAGCAGCTTAGGGACGTCTGGAAACACCATATATTTT.